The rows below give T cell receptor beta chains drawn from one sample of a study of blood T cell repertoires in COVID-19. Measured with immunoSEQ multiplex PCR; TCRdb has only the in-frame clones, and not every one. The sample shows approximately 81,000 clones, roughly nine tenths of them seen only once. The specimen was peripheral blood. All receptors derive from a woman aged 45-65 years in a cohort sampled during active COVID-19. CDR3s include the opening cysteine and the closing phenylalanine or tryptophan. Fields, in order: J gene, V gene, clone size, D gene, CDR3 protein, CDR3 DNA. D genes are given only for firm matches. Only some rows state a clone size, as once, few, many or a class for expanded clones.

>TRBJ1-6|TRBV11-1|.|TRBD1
CASSVLGTGNSPLHF
TGTGCCAGCAGCGTCCTCGGGACAGGGAATTCACCCCTCCACTTT
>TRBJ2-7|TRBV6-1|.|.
CASSEAGTRQQYF
TGTGCCAGCAGTGAAGCGGGCACCCGCCAGCAGTACTTC
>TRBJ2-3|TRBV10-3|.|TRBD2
CAITTSGDLSTDTQYF
TGTGCCATCACTACTAGCGGGGACCTAAGCACAGATACGCAGTATTTT
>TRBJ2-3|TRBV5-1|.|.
CASSLGTSTDTQYF
TGCGCCAGCAGCTTAGGGACTAGCACAGATACGCAGTATTTT
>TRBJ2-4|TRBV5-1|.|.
CASSFIGRPENQYF
TGCGCCAGCAGCTTTATCGGCAGGCCAGAAAATCAGTACTTC
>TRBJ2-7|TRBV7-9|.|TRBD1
CASSAGDRSLSYEQYF
TGTGCCAGCAGCGCCGGGGACAGGAGCCTCTCCTACGAGCAGTACTTC
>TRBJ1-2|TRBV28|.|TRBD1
CASSRQGADPSRKGYTF
TGTGCCAGCAGTAGACAGGGGGCTGATCCCAGTCGTAAGGGCTACACCTTC
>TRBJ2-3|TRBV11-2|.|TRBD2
CASSLGKGGQETDTQYF
TGTGCCAGCAGCTTGGGTAAGGGAGGGCAAGAGACAGATACGCAGTATTTT
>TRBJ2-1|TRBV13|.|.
CASSLGLRGNEQFF
TGTGCCAGCAGCTTAGGTCTCAGGGGTAATGAGCAGTTCTTC
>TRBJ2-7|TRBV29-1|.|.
CSVWARQETYEQYF
TGCAGCGTCTGGGCCAGACAGGAGACCTACGAGCAGTACTTC
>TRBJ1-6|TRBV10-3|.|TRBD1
CAITSTGDSNSPLHF
TGTGCCATCACTTCTACAGGGGACAGTAATTCACCCCTCCACTTT
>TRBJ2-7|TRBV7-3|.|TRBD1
CASSRDRVDEQYF
TGTGCCAGCAGCCGGGACAGGGTCGACGAGCAGTACTTC
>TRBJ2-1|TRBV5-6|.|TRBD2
CASSGRTSGPKGEQFF
TGTGCCAGCAGCGGCCGGACTAGCGGGCCCAAGGGGGAGCAGTTCTTC
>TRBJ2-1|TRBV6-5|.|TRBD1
CASSPGQYNEQFF
TGTGCCAGCAGCCCGGGACAGTACAATGAGCAGTTCTTC
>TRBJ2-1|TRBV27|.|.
CASSLRQNIEQFF
TGTGCCAGCAGTCTGCGACAGAATATTGAGCAGTTCTTC
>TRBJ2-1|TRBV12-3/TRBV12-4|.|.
CASSLGGNGEQFF
TGTGCCAGCAGTTTGGGGGGTAACGGTGAGCAGTTCTTC
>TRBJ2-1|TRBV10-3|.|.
CAISATEVTMNEQFF
TGTGCCATCAGTGCCACGGAGGTTACTATGAATGAGCAGTTCTTC
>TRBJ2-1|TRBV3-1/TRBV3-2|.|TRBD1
CASSQGLTGGGEQFF
TGTGCCAGCAGCCAAGGACTGACAGGGGGCGGTGAGCAGTTCTTC
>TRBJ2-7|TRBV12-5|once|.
CASGLGTAYEQYF
TGTGCTAGTGGTTTGGGGACAGCCTACGAGCAGTACTTC
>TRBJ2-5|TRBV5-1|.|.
CASSSLGETQYF
TGCGCCAGCAGCTCACTAGGGGAGACCCAGTACTTC
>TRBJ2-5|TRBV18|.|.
CASSPPPGRETQYF
TGTGCCAGCTCACCCCCCCCGGGGAGGGAGACCCAGTACTTC
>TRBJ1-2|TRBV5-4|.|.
CASSLAGGTVRIKGYTF
TGTGCCAGCAGCTTGGCTGGGGGGACCGTTCGAATCAAGGGCTACACCTTC
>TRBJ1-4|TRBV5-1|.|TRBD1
CASGQGEINEKLFF
TGCGCCAGCGGGCAGGGGGAGATTAATGAAAAACTGTTTTTT
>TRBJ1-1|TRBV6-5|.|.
CASSQARGTEAFF
TGTGCCAGCAGCCAAGCACGGGGGACTGAAGCTTTCTTT
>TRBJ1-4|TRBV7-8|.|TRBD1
CASTGTPGGKLFF
TGTGCCAGCACCGGGACCCCAGGGGGAAAACTGTTTTTT
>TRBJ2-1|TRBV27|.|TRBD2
CASTGGGIYNEQFF
TGTGCCAGCACCGGCGGGGGGATCTACAATGAGCAGTTCTTC
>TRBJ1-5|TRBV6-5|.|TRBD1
CASSYDRDSDRPQHF
TGTGCCAGCAGTTACGACAGGGACTCTGATCGGCCCCAGCATTTT
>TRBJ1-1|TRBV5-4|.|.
CASSSLRGGTEAFF
TGTGCCAGCAGTTCACTCAGGGGAGGGACTGAAGCTTTCTTT
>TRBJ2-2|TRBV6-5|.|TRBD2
CASSPGLAGSGELFF
TGTGCCAGCAGTCCCGGACTAGCCGGGTCCGGGGAGCTGTTTTTT
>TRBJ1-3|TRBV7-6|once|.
CASSPRTQIAGNTIYF
TGTGCCAGCAGTCCTCGGACTCAAATTGCCGGAAACACCATATATTTT
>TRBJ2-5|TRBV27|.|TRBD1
CASSLRGLGTQYF
TGTGCCAGCAGTTTAAGGGGGCTTGGGACCCAGTACTTC
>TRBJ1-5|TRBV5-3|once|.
CARSPTDVRDTNQPQHF
TGTGCCAGAAGTCCCACCGACGTCCGGGACACAAATCAGCCCCAGCATTTT
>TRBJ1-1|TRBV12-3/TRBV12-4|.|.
CASSPGPEAFF
TGTGCCAGCAGTCCCGGTCCTGAAGCTTTCTTT
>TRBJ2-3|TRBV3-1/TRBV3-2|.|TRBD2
CASSQERIGRGLAGSDTQYF
TGTGCCAGCAGCCAAGAGCGGATTGGTAGGGGACTAGCGGGATCAGATACGCAGTATTTT
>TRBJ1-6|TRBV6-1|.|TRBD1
CASSEDRVRSPLHF
TGTGCCAGCAGTGAGGACAGGGTGCGTTCACCCCTCCACTTT
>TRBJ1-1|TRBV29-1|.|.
CSATTRLDTEAFF
TGCAGCGCCACCACCAGGCTTGACACTGAAGCTTTCTTT
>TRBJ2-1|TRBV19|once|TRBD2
CASRKRGLPNNEQFF
TGTGCCAGTAGGAAGCGGGGATTACCCAACAATGAGCAGTTCTTC
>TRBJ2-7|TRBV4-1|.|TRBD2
CASSQYSGGAYEQYF
TGCGCCAGCAGCCAATATAGCGGGGGGGCCTACGAGCAGTACTTC
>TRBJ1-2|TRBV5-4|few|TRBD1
CASSLDRGQGMKYGYTF
TGTGCCAGCAGCTTGGACAGGGGACAGGGAATGAAATATGGCTACACCTTC
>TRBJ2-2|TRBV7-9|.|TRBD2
CASSFSGRRNTGELFF
TGTGCCAGCAGTTTCAGCGGGAGGCGCAACACCGGGGAGCTGTTTTTT
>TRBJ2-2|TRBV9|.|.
CASSAPASAGELFF
TGTGCCAGCAGCGCCCCCGCTAGCGCCGGGGAGCTGTTTTTT
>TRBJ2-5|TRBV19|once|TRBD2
CASSMGASGHQETQYF
TGTGCCAGTAGTATGGGGGCTAGCGGGCACCAAGAGACCCAGTACTTC
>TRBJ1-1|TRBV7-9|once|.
CASSRQGFTEAFF
TGTGCCAGCAGCCGGCAGGGGTTCACTGAAGCTTTCTTT
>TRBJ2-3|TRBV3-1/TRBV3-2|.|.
CASSRQTSGNADTQYF
TGTGCCAGCAGCCGACAGACCAGTGGGAACGCAGATACGCAGTATTTT
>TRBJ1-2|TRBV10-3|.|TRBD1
CATGQGYGYTF
TGTGCCACCGGACAGGGCTATGGCTACACCTTC
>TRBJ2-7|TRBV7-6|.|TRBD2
CASSMTSGSYEQYF
TGTGCCAGCAGCATGACTAGCGGGAGTTACGAGCAGTACTTC
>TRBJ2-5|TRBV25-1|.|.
CASSEWYREETQYF
TGTGCCAGCAGTGAATGGTACCGGGAAGAGACCCAGTACTTC
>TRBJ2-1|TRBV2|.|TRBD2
CASTPRTSGYNEQFF
TGTGCCAGCACTCCCCGGACTAGCGGGTACAATGAGCAGTTCTTC
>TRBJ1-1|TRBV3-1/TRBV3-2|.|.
CASSPSGTEAFF
TGTGCCAGCAGCCCGTCGGGCACTGAAGCTTTCTTT
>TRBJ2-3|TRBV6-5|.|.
CASSHSYTDTQYF
TGTGCCAGTAGTCACAGCTACACAGATACGCAGTATTTT
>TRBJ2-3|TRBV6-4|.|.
CASSWTQADTQYF
TGTGCCAGCAGCTGGACACAGGCAGATACGCAGTATTTT